A selection of T cell receptor beta chains follows, all from one sample in a study of T cell responses to AZD1222 COVID-19 vaccine. Using immunoSEQ multiplex PCR, the repertoire was profiled, and TCRdb retains in-frame clones only, with some absent. Among roughly 140,000 clones listed, under 95% were seen once. Sequences were derived from peripheral blood, sampled on day 0 of AZD1222 vaccination. The receptors stem from an adult in good health. CDR3s leave out the opening cysteine and the closing phenylalanine or tryptophan. Clone size is shown for a subset of rows, as once, few, many or a class of expanded clone.

size,V,CDR3
.,TRBV7-3,ASSLIYTGVGTDTQY
.,TRBV5-6,ASSLVRESYNSPLH
.,TRBV29-1,SVPMTEETQY
.,TRBV12-5,ASGLVATPEQY
.,TRBV4-1,ASRQAREKLF
.,TRBV3-1/TRBV3-2,ASSPGLAGMNEQF
few,TRBV6-2/TRBV6-3,ASSYSVGAADTQY
.,TRBV18,ASSPLGPDDTQY
.,TRBV4-1,ASSQGVTGSPQH
.,TRBV7-8,ASSLTGTDSYNEQF
.,TRBV2,ATNSGHNSPLH
.,TRBV6-2/TRBV6-3,ASSFSSYEQY
.,TRBV4-3,ASSQGNTGNYGYT
.,TRBV18,ASPRDRGDTEAF
.,TRBV12-3/TRBV12-4,ASPTTGGFGYT
.,TRBV12-5,ASGLGQGYEQY
.,TRBV21-1,ASSRGRGPPYEQY
.,TRBV18,ASSPTGTVYGYT